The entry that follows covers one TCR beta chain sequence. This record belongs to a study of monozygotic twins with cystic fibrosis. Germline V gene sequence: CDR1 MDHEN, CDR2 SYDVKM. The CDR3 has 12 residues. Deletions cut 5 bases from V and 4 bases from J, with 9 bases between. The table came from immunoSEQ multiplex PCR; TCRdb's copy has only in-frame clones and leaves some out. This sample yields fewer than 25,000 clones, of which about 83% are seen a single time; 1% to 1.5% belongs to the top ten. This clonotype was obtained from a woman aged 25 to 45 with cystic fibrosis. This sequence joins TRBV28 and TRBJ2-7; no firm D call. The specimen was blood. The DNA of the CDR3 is TGTGCCAGCAGTAGAATTTTATACGAGCAGTACTTC. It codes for CASSRILYEQYF.